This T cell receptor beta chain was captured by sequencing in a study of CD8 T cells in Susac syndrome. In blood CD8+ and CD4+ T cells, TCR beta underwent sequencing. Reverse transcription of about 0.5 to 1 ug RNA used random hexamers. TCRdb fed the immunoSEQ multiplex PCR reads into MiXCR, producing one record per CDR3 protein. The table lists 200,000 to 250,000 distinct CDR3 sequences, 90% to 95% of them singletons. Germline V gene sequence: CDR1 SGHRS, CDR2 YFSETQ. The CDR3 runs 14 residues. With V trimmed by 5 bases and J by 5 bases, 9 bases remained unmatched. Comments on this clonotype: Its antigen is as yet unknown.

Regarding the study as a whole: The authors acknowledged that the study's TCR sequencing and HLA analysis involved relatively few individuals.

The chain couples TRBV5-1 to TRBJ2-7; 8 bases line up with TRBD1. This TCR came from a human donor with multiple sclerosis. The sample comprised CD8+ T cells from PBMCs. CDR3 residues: CASRLDRGWDEQYF. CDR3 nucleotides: TGCGCCAGCAGACTAGACAGGGGATGGGACGAGCAGTACTTC.